A single sample gave rise to the 19 T cell receptor beta chains below, sequenced in a study of blood T cell repertoires in COVID-19. TCRdb's copy holds only in-frame clones and misses some; the assay was immunoSEQ multiplex PCR. The sample carries 230,000 or so clones, about 85% recorded once. The sample was peripheral blood. These receptors were taken from a man aged 30 to 45 with active or convalescent COVID-19.

The CDR3 protein is CASSYTETNQPQHF. DNA for the CDR3: TGTGCCAGCAGTTACACAGAAACCAATCAGCCCCAGCATTTT. The chain links TRBV6-6 to TRBJ1-5; no clear D gene. Trimming removed 2 bases at V and 3 bases at J, with 8 bases between. Germline CDR1 reads MNHNY; CDR2 reads SVGAGI (reference sequence). CDR3 size: 14 residues.

The chain joins TRBV3-1 (or the pseudogene TRBV3-2) to TRBJ1-2; D perhaps matches TRBD1 (6 bases). Deletions cut 3 bases from V and 14 bases from J, with 13 bases between. Germline loops: CDR1 LGHDT, CDR2 YNNKEL (reference sequence). This CDR3 region has 11 residues. DNA of the CDR3: TGTGCCAGCAGCCAGGGGACACCCAAAACCTTC. Protein: CASSQGTPKTF.

This clone has a handful of counts. The genes are TRBV30 and TRBJ1-2; the match to TRBD1 covers 10 bases. The CDR3 is made up of 16 amino acids. The germline V gene has CDR1 GTSNPN and CDR2 SVGIG (reference sequence). Trimming cost V 4 bases and J 5 bases; bases outside gene matches: 13. The CDR3 reads CAWISGLSGQGYGYTF. The CDR3 nucleotides read TGTGCCTGGATTAGCGGATTGTCGGGACAGGGGTATGGCTACACCTTC.

The CDR3 DNA reads as TGTGCCAGCAGCCCGCGGAGCGGGGAAAATGAAAAACTGTTTTTT. Translated, it gives CASSPRSGENEKLFF. The V gene is TRBV9, the J gene TRBJ1-4; D unclear. CDR3 length equals 15 residues. Germline V CDR1 and CDR2: SGDLS, YYNGEE. V was clipped by 4 bases and J by 5 bases, with 15 bases between them.

The J gene is TRBJ1-3, the V gene TRBV7-2, with unresolved D. This CDR3 region has 13 residues. Per the germline V gene, CDR1 is SGHTA and CDR2 is FQGNSA. V lost 2 bases and J lost 7, with 9 bases in between. CDR3 in DNA: TGTGCCAGCAGCTTACTCAACGGGAACACCATATATTTT. Amino acid sequence: CASSLLNGNTIYF.

The chain uses TRBV24-1 and TRBJ2-3; 11 positions agree with TRBD2. The CDR3 is made up of 16 amino acids. From germline, CDR1 is KGHDR and CDR2 SFDVKD. The ends lost 4 bases at V and 6 bases at J; junction bases unmatched: 8. CDR3 sequence (DNA): TGTGCCACCAGTGACACTTTAGCGGGGGGGACCGATACGCAGTATTTT. Translating it yields CATSDTLAGGTDTQYF.

The chain carries TRBV6-1 and TRBJ2-7; the match to TRBD1 covers 7 bases. The V and J ends lost 3 bases and 7 bases, in that order; junction bases with no gene match: 3. The CDR3 covers 12 residues. Germline loops: CDR1 MNHNS, CDR2 SASEGT. In nucleotides, the CDR3 is TGTGCCAGCAGTGATACAGGGGTGGAGCAGTACTTC. It codes for CASSDTGVEQYF.

V and J are TRBV28 and TRBJ2-5; 9 bases map to TRBD1. Losses at the gene ends were 5 bases for V and 7 bases for J; bases not matched to a gene: 11. The germline CDR1 and CDR2 sequences are MDHEN and SYDVKM. The CDR3 extends over 15 amino acids. CDR3 residues: CASSTPGTGYGTQYF. CDR3 nucleotides: TGTGCCAGCAGTACCCCCGGGACAGGGTACGGGACCCAGTACTTC.

V and J are TRBV2 and TRBJ2-3, with D unclear. The V gene lost 6 bases and the J gene lost 6 bases, with 19 bases spanning the gap. The CDR3 is made up of 15 amino acids. Germline V CDR1 and CDR2: SNHLY, FYNNEI. DNA of the CDR3: TGTGCCAGCAGCCCATCTAGTTTCATGTCGGATACGCAGTATTTT. Amino acid sequence: CASSPSSFMSDTQYF. Together with reference TRBV2 and TRBJ2-3, the CDR3 gives the full variable domain: EPEVTQTPSHQVTQMGQEVILRCVPISNHLYFYWYRQILGQKVEFLVSFYNNEISEKSEIFDDQFSVERPDGSNFTLKIRSTKLEDSAMYFCASSPSSFMSDTQYFGPGTRLTVL.

This chain connects TRBV27 to TRBJ1-1, with D perhaps TRBD1 (5 bases). Per the germline V gene, CDR1 is MNHEY and CDR2 is SMNVEV (reference sequence). This CDR3 has 13 residues. V lost 5 bases and J 4 bases, leaving 11 bases between the germline ends. The CDR3 DNA is TGTGCCAGCAGTCTAGGGGCTCTCACTGAAGCTTTCTTT. Encoded protein: CASSLGALTEAFF.

This clone appeared once. The J gene is TRBJ2-1, the V gene TRBV9; D gene unclear. The CDR3 extends over 12 amino acids. V was cut by 0 bases and J by 6 bases, with 4 bases left in between. Germline assignment: CDR1 SGDLS and CDR2 YYNGEE. CDR3 DNA: TGTGCCAGCAGCGTAGCTTCCAATGAGCAGTTCTTC. Translating gives CASSVASNEQFF.

This chain joins TRBV7-6 and TRBJ1-4; a weak D match, TRBD1 (5 bases). The CDR3 loop spans 15 amino acids. Germline-derived CDR1 and CDR2 are SGHVS and FNYEAQ. The V end was cut by 2 bases, the J end by 4 bases, with 11 bases between. In DNA, the CDR3 is TGTGCCAGCAGCTTAACAGGTCGGATTAATGAAAAACTGTTTTTT. Translated, it gives CASSLTGRINEKLFF.

V usage is TRBV4-1 and J usage is TRBJ2-1, with 7 bases aligning to TRBD2. The germline V gene encodes CDR1 MGHRA and CDR2 YSYEKL. This CDR3 spans 18 amino acids. J lost 1 base, V lost 0 bases, and 9 bases had no gene match. The CDR3 coding sequence is TGCGCCAGCAGCCAAGACGGGTCGGCTAGCGGATCCTACAATGAGCAGTTCTTC. Translation gives CASSQDGSASGSYNEQFF.

The CDR3 loop is CASSTRSQETQYF. CDR3 DNA: TGTGCCAGCAGCACACGTTCCCAAGAGACCCAGTACTTC. This chain links TRBV4-2 with TRBJ2-5; D uncertain. Trimming stripped 5 bases from V and 1 base from J, with 8 bases between. In germline, CDR1 is LGHNA, CDR2 YNFKEQ. This CDR3 is built from 13 residues.

The rearrangement uses TRBV29-1 and TRBJ2-5; a possible D gene is TRBD2 (6 bases). The CDR3 loop spans 16 amino acids. CDR1 and CDR2 (germline): SQVTM, ANQGSEA. Trimming cost V 4 bases and J 2 bases, with 20 bases left between them. The CDR3 region is CSVGGGERRVQETQYF. In nucleotides, the CDR3 is TGCAGCGTTGGGGGAGGTGAGAGGAGAGTTCAAGAGACCCAGTACTTC.

The J gene is TRBJ2-2, the V gene TRBV5-1; D is possibly TRBD2 (7 bases). Germline V CDR1 and CDR2: SGHRS, YFSETQ. The CDR3 runs 16 residues. Deletions cut 0 bases from V and 4 bases from J, with 13 bases between. CDR3 loop: CASSLEGGPGTGELFF. The CDR3 region has the DNA TGCGCCAGCAGCTTGGAGGGGGGGCCGGGCACCGGGGAGCTGTTTTTT. Full variable domain (outside the CDR3, taken from reference TRBV5-1 and TRBJ2-2): KAGVTQTPRYLIKTRGQQVTLSCSPISGHRSVSWYQQTPGQGLQFLFEYFSETQRNKGNFPGRFSGRQFSNSRSEMNVSTLELGDSALYLCASSLEGGPGTGELFFGEGSRLTVL.

The chain couples TRBV18 to TRBJ2-7; 7 bases agree with TRBD2. Germline V CDR1 and CDR2: KGHSH, LQKENI. This CDR3 has 16 residues. With 0 bases clipped from V and 3 bases from J, the junction kept 8 bases outside the gene matches. CDR3 loop: CASSPPASGGHYEQYF. The CDR3, as DNA: TGTGCCAGCTCACCACCGGCTAGCGGAGGCCACTACGAGCAGTACTTC.

This clone was observed a few times. V and J are TRBV9 and TRBJ1-4; no firm D call. This CDR3 has 14 residues. V lost 3 bases to trimming and J lost 0 bases, with 6 bases between them. Germline loops: CDR1 SGDLS, CDR2 YYNGEE. The CDR3 region is CASSAVPTNEKLFF. Here the CDR3 DNA reads TGTGCCAGCAGCGCGGTTCCAACTAATGAAAAACTGTTTTTT.

The chain employs TRBV30 and TRBJ2-1; D remains unclear. Germline V gene data show CDR1 as GTSNPN and CDR2 as SVGIG (reference sequence). The CDR3 extends over 12 amino acids. The ends were cut back, 2 bases at V and 9 bases at J, with 11 bases in the middle. CDR3: CAWSLASPEQFF. The CDR3 region has the DNA TGTGCCTGGAGTCTGGCCTCGCCTGAGCAGTTCTTC.